The 27 T cell receptor beta chains below all came from one sample that was sequenced in a study of cytomegalovirus exposure and HLA in healthy donors. Repertoires were generated with immunoSEQ multiplex PCR, while TCRdb's copy carries only in-frame clones and drops some. The sample consists of fewer than 150,000 clones, 70% to 90% of them appearing once. Sequenced material: PBMCs. The origin of the receptors is a man between 18 and 35 years old in good health and CMV-seronegative.

The chain uses TRBV19 and TRBJ2-7; possibly TRBD1 for D (5 bases). V was shortened by 4 bases and J by 5 bases, with 21 bases between the two germline ends. The CDR3 is made up of 16 amino acids. Germline CDR1 is LNHDA and CDR2 is SQIVND (reference sequence). The CDR3 DNA reads TGTGCCAGTAGTAAAAGACAGTCGGGCCGAGAGAACGAGCAGTACTTC. This codes for CASSKRQSGRENEQYF.

V is TRBV5-1 and J is TRBJ2-3, with 8 bases lining up with TRBD2. V lost 9 bases, J lost 1 base, and 10 bases stayed unmatched. Germline V CDR1 and CDR2: SGHRS, YFSETQ. This CDR3 is 15 amino acids long. CDR3 bases: TGCGCCACCGCCATCGGGGGGGCGGGCACAGATACGCAGTATTTT. Its protein is CATAIGGAGTDTQYF. Based on the CDR3 plus reference TRBV5-1 and TRBJ2-3, the full variable domain is KAGVTQTPRYLIKTRGQQVTLSCSPISGHRSVSWYQQTPGQGLQFLFEYFSETQRNKGNFPGRFSGRQFSNSRSEMNVSTLELGDSALYLCATAIGGAGTDTQYFGPGTRLTVL.

The sample holds one count of this clone. The J gene is TRBJ1-5, the V gene TRBV5-6; D remains ambiguous. The germline V gene encodes CDR1 SGHDT and CDR2 YYEEEE. The ends were cut back, 3 bases at V and 0 bases at J, with 10 bases in the middle. This CDR3 is built from 15 residues. This chain's CDR3 is CASSWRGNSNQPQHF. The CDR3 coding sequence is TGTGCCAGCAGCTGGCGAGGAAATAGCAATCAGCCCCAGCATTTT.

This clone was seen a single time. V gene TRBV4-3 combines with J gene TRBJ2-7, with D possibly TRBD1 on 6 matching bases. The V end was cut by 4 bases, the J end by 6 bases, with 19 bases between. Germline CDR1 is LGHNA and CDR2 is YSLEER. The CDR3 has 15 amino acids. The CDR3 DNA sequence: TGCGCCAGCAGCCGAACAACCCAGGGGTTGGGCGAGCAGTACTTC. Translating it yields CASSRTTQGLGEQYF.

The chain has TRBV6-1 and TRBJ2-7, with a tentative D call TRBD2 (6 bases). There are 15 residues in the CDR3. Germline values: CDR1 MNHNS, CDR2 SASEGT. V lost 3 bases to trimming and J lost 5 bases, with 17 bases between them. The DNA of the CDR3 is TGTGCCAGCAGTGACCCAAGGGGCGGGGACCACGAGCAGTACTTC. Translating it yields CASSDPRGGDHEQYF.

J is TRBJ2-2 and V is TRBV11-3, with D unclear. There are 13 residues in the CDR3. Germline V gene sequence: CDR1 SGHNT, CDR2 YENEEA. Trimming removed 2 bases at V and 7 bases at J, with 8 bases between. In DNA, the CDR3 is TGTGCCAGCAGCTTATCGGGTAACGGGGAGCTGTTTTTT. Its protein is CASSLSGNGELFF.

V gene TRBV7-2 combines with J gene TRBJ1-4; 7 bases are a match to TRBD1. The CDR3 loop spans 15 amino acids. Germline CDR1 is SGHTA and CDR2 is FQGNSA. Losses at the gene ends were 1 base for V and 6 bases for J; bases not matched to a gene: 5. In nucleotides, the CDR3 is TGTGCCAGCAGCTTAGTTGAGGGGGCCGATGAAAAACTGTTTTTT. Translated: CASSLVEGADEKLFF.

The chain's CDR3 is CASSRTSNRDNEQFF. In DNA, the CDR3 is TGCGCCAGCAGCCGGACAAGCAACAGGGACAATGAGCAGTTCTTC. The rearrangement links TRBV5-1 to TRBJ2-1; TRBD1 is a possible D gene (6 bases). Germline lookup yields CDR1 SGHRS and CDR2 YFSETQ. The CDR3 is 15 residues long. V lost 4 bases and J lost 5, with 16 bases in between. Variable domain in full (rest from reference TRBV5-1 and TRBJ2-1): KAGVTQTPRYLIKTRGQQVTLSCSPISGHRSVSWYQQTPGQGLQFLFEYFSETQRNKGNFPGRFSGRQFSNSRSEMNVSTLELGDSALYLCASSRTSNRDNEQFFGPGTRLTVL.

The CDR3 bases are TGTGCCAGCAGTTCAGCAGAACCGGACAGGGGTTTTTTCTCTCAGCCCCAGCATTTT. It is translated as CASSSAEPDRGFFSQPQHF. The rearrangement uses TRBV5-6 and TRBJ1-5; 9 bases are shared with TRBD1. Germline V CDR1 and CDR2: SGHDT, YYEEEE. CDR3 size: 19 residues. The V segment lost 5 bases and the J segment 6 bases; nucleotides outside the gene matches: 21.

This clone was recorded once. The chain combines TRBV5-4 with TRBJ1-2, with no clear D. Germline lookup yields CDR1 SGHNT and CDR2 YYREEE (reference sequence). V lost 4 bases and J 8 bases, leaving 15 bases between the germline ends. The CDR3 totals 13 residues. CDR3 amino acids: CASSLRGSNGYTF. The CDR3 DNA is TGTGCCAGCAGCCTCCGCGGGTCTAACGGCTACACCTTC.

This chain links TRBV11-3 with TRBJ1-1; 7 bases match TRBD1. The CDR3 totals 13 residues. Germline V CDR1 and CDR2: SGHNT, YENEEA. V was clipped by 10 bases and J by 0 bases; unmatched bases: 5. The CDR3 sequence: CATRGQMNTEAFF. CDR3 sequence (DNA): TGTGCCACCAGGGGACAGATGAACACTGAAGCTTTCTTT. Filled out from reference TRBV11-3 and TRBJ1-1, the complete variable domain reads EAGVVQSPRYKIIEKKQPVAFWCNPISGHNTLYWYLQNLGQGPELLIRYENEEAVDDSQLPKDRFSAERLKGVDSTLKIQPAELGDSAVYLCATRGQMNTEAFFGQGTRLTVV.

The chain recombines TRBV19 with TRBJ2-7; TRBD1 matches 7 bases. The CDR3 covers 16 residues. Germline values: CDR1 LNHDA, CDR2 SQIVND (reference sequence). The V gene end was trimmed by 8 bases and the J gene end by 2 bases; junction bases not matched to a gene: 15. CDR3 residues: CASAGPGTVTAYEQYF. Here the CDR3 DNA reads TGTGCCAGTGCGGGTCCAGGGACAGTGACCGCCTACGAGCAGTACTTC. Full variable domain (outside the CDR3, taken from reference TRBV19 and TRBJ2-7): DGGITQSPKYLFRKEGQNVTLSCEQNLNHDAMYWYRQDPGQGLRLIYYSQIVNDFQKGDIAEGYSVSREKKESFPLTVTSAQKNPTAFYLCASAGPGTVTAYEQYFGPGTRLTVT.

The CDR3 region is CASWGTYDRVYSGNTIYF. The CDR3 DNA is TGTGCCAGTTGGGGGACCTACGACAGGGTTTATTCCGGAAACACCATATATTTT. The rearrangement links TRBV28 to TRBJ1-3; 7 nucleotides line up with TRBD1. Germline V gene lookup returns CDR1 MDHEN and CDR2 SYDVKM. With V trimmed by 9 bases and J by 4 bases, 21 bases remained unmatched. There are 18 residues in the CDR3.

The chain employs TRBV6-5 and TRBJ2-3; possibly TRBD1 for D (5 bases). Deletions cut 0 bases from V and 2 bases from J, with 6 bases between. The germline V gene encodes CDR1 MNHEY and CDR2 SVGAGI. This CDR3 comprises 14 residues. The CDR3 nucleotides are TGTGCCAGCAGTTACTCGACAGCCACAGATACGCAGTATTTT. This codes for CASSYSTATDTQYF.

The chain joins TRBV6-1 to TRBJ1-1; D may be TRBD1 (6 bases). V was cut by 11 bases and J by 7 bases, with 11 bases left in between. This CDR3 has 10 residues. Germline lookup yields CDR1 MNHNS and CDR2 SASEGT. The CDR3 sequence is CAGGQREAFF. The CDR3 bases are TGTGCCGGCGGACAGCGTGAAGCTTTCTTT.

V and J are TRBV6-1 and TRBJ1-2, with D possibly TRBD1 on 5 matching bases. The germline V and J ends were trimmed by 2 bases and 5 bases, with 9 bases remaining between them. The germline gives CDR1 MNHNS, CDR2 SASEGT. The CDR3 is 13 residues long. In nucleotides, the CDR3 is TGTGCCAGCAGTGAAAGACAGAGATATGGCTACACCTTC. This translates into CASSERQRYGYTF.

Only one count was recorded for this clone. The chain is built from TRBV6-5 and TRBJ2-1, with 11 bases lining up with TRBD1. Germline loops: CDR1 MNHEY, CDR2 SVGAGI. Unmatched junction bases numbered 7, after V lost 2 bases and J lost 10 bases. CDR3 length: 15 residues. CDR3 bases: TGTGCCAGCAGTTACACAGGGACAGGGGGACGAGAGCAGTTCTTC. Translating it yields CASSYTGTGGREQFF.

The chain couples TRBV25-1 to TRBJ2-7, with 7 bases identical to TRBD1. Germline assignment: CDR1 MGHDK and CDR2 SYGVNS. The CDR3 is made up of 16 amino acids. Trimming cost V 2 bases and J 0 bases; bases outside gene matches: 7. The CDR3 protein is CASSEVSGTDSYEQYF. The CDR3 region has the DNA TGTGCCAGCAGTGAAGTGAGTGGGACAGACTCCTACGAGCAGTACTTC.

V gene TRBV27 combines with J gene TRBJ2-7; the D gene is possibly TRBD1 (6 bases). Per the germline V gene, CDR1 is MNHEY and CDR2 is SMNVEV (reference sequence). The CDR3 is made up of 15 amino acids. V shed 4 bases and J shed 7 bases, with 20 bases lying between them. CDR3 coding DNA: TGTGCCAGCAGTTCGTCCCCGGCAGGGGATGGGGAGCAGTACTTC. Encoded protein: CASSSSPAGDGEQYF.

V and J are TRBV28 and TRBJ2-3; D may be TRBD2 (6 bases). Trimming removed 3 bases from V and 0 bases from J, with 13 bases in between. CDR3 size: 16 residues. Germline lookup yields CDR1 MDHEN and CDR2 SYDVKM. The CDR3 is CASSFLMAGSTDTQYF. As DNA, the CDR3 is TGTGCCAGCAGTTTCTTAATGGCGGGAAGCACAGATACGCAGTATTTT.

The chain employs TRBV27 and TRBJ1-1; a possible D gene is TRBD1 (5 bases). V shed 2 bases and J shed 1 base, with 11 bases lying between them. Germline CDR1 and CDR2: MNHEY and SMNVEV (reference sequence). This CDR3 is built from 15 residues. CDR3 sequence: CASSLNLQGNTEAFF. The DNA for the CDR3 is TGTGCCAGCAGTTTAAATCTCCAGGGGAACACTGAAGCTTTCTTT.

J is TRBJ2-1 and V is TRBV4-2; tentatively, D is TRBD2 (5 bases). The V gene lost 4 bases and the J gene lost 0 bases, with 16 bases spanning the gap. CDR1 and CDR2 from the germline V gene are LGHNA and YNFKEQ. The CDR3 contains 17 residues. The CDR3 loop reads CASSPMGGQSSYNEQFF. The DNA for the CDR3 is TGTGCCAGCAGCCCAATGGGCGGGCAGAGCTCCTACAATGAGCAGTTCTTC.

The chain has TRBV28 and TRBJ2-1; 8 bases line up with TRBD2. J gave up 6 bases and V 6 bases, and 7 bases lay outside the gene matches. The CDR3 loop spans 14 amino acids. Germline loops: CDR1 MDHEN, CDR2 SYDVKM. CDR3 sequence reads: CASSRRAGGNEQFF. CDR3 coding DNA: TGTGCCAGCAGCAGGCGGGCGGGGGGCAATGAGCAGTTCTTC.

The CDR3 spells CASSVDRGSGETQYF. CDR3 in DNA: TGTGCCAGCAGCGTAGATAGGGGCTCAGGAGAGACCCAGTACTTC. This chain joins TRBV9 and TRBJ2-5; D might be TRBD1 (5 bases). Deletions cut 0 bases from V and 4 bases from J, with 13 bases between. From germline, CDR1 is SGDLS and CDR2 YYNGEE. The CDR3 sequence is 15 residues long.

V and J are TRBV13 and TRBJ1-6, with D possibly matching TRBD1 (5 bases). This CDR3 is 14 amino acids long. Germline-derived CDR1 and CDR2 are PRHDT and FYEKMQ (reference sequence). The ends were cut back, 3 bases at V and 10 bases at J, with 13 bases in the middle. The CDR3 loop reads CASSLGRVRSPLHF. CDR3 DNA sequence: TGTGCCAGCAGCTTGGGCAGGGTGCGATCACCCCTCCACTTT.

The gene calls are TRBV10-1 and TRBJ2-3, with TRBD2 matching over 9 bases. Germline V gene sequence: CDR1 WNHNN, CDR2 SYGVQD (reference sequence). V dropped 5 bases and J dropped 2; count of bases not matched to a gene: 8. The CDR3 extends over 16 amino acids. The CDR3 here is CASSSSSGANTDTQYF. Here the CDR3 DNA reads TGCGCCAGCAGTTCTTCTAGCGGGGCGAACACAGATACGCAGTATTTT.

This chain joins TRBV10-1 and TRBJ2-2, with 9 bases matching TRBD1. CDR3 length equals 15 residues. The V gene end was trimmed by 5 bases and the J gene end by 4 bases; junction bases not matched to a gene: 5. Germline V gives CDR1 WNHNN, CDR2 SYGVQD (reference sequence). The CDR3 is CASSPGTGITGELFF. DNA of the CDR3: TGCGCCAGCAGTCCCGGGACAGGGATCACCGGGGAGCTGTTTTTT.